Shown below are 13 T cell receptor beta chains from a single sample sequenced in a study of blood T cell repertoires in COVID-19. Clones were sequenced by immunoSEQ multiplex PCR, and TCRdb holds only the in-frame ones, with some missing. This sample yields about 210,000 clones, of which about 90% are seen a single time; under 1.5% belongs to the top ten. What was sequenced was peripheral blood. The receptors here all came from a man aged 25-45 years with acute or convalescent COVID-19.

This clone was detected once. One junction end disagrees with the germline gene, perhaps due to a read error. The chain recombines TRBV7-6 with TRBJ1-1, with D unresolved. This CDR3 is 11 amino acids long. CDR1 SGHVS and CDR2 FNYEAQ come from the germline V gene. CDR3: CASSLVGQTSF. The CDR3 DNA is TGTGCCAGCAGCTTAGTAGGTCAGACAAGCTTT.

The rearrangement uses TRBV6-5 and TRBJ1-6; D unclear. V lost 7 bases, J lost 7 bases, and 8 bases lay in between. This CDR3 has 12 residues. Germline V CDR1 and CDR2: MNHEY, SVGAGI. The CDR3 DNA reads TGTGCCAGCACCAGAGGGAATTCACCCCTCCACTTT. Amino acid sequence: CASTRGNSPLHF.

The chain uses TRBV30 and TRBJ1-1; no definite D call. The V end lost 0 bases, the J end lost 7 bases, and 12 bases lay between the germline ends. Germline V gives CDR1 GTSNPN, CDR2 SVGIG (reference sequence). The length of the CDR3 is 13 residues. The CDR3 DNA reads as TGTGCCTGGAGTGTACAGCCCGGGGTTGAAGCTTTCTTT. This codes for CAWSVQPGVEAFF.

This chain connects TRBV28 to TRBJ2-5; TRBD1 agrees at 8 bases. V was pared by 7 bases and J by 5 bases, with 12 bases of the junction left unmatched. The CDR3 is 15 amino acids. The germline gives CDR1 MDHEN, CDR2 SYDVKM. The CDR3 DNA is TGTGCCAGCACACCCAGGGGGCTCCCGGGGGAGACCCAGTACTTC. Protein: CASTPRGLPGETQYF.

This chain connects TRBV12-3 or TRBV12-4 to TRBJ1-1; 7 bases fit TRBD1. CDR3 length equals 13 residues. V was clipped by 4 bases and J by 11 bases; unmatched bases: 10. CDR3 residues: CASSSNTGVSAFF. The CDR3 nucleotides are TGTGCCAGCAGTTCTAACACAGGGGTGTCGGCTTTCTTT.

This chain links TRBV29-1 with TRBJ1-4; 7 bases map to TRBD1. With V trimmed by 4 bases and J by 7 bases, 6 bases remained unmatched. CDR3 size: 13 residues. The germline gives CDR1 SQVTM, CDR2 ANQGSEA. The CDR3 sequence is CSVGRGGGEKLFF. The CDR3 bases are TGCAGCGTTGGGAGAGGGGGCGGTGAAAAACTGTTTTTT.

The rearrangement uses TRBV7-9 and TRBJ2-7; the D gene is possibly TRBD1 (6 bases). The V gene lost 8 bases and the J gene lost 0 bases, with 26 bases spanning the gap. The CDR3 length is 18 residues. Germline V lookup: CDR1 SEHNR, CDR2 FQNEAQ (reference sequence). CDR3 nucleotides: TGTGCCAGCCCACCAGGACTCCCTACAGGGCCCCACTCCTACGAGCAGTACTTC. It encodes CASPPGLPTGPHSYEQYF.

The rearrangement joins TRBV7-9 to TRBJ1-2; TRBD1 might be the D (6 bases). Germline CDR1 reads SEHNR; CDR2 reads FQNEAQ (reference sequence). With 0 bases removed from V and 4 bases from J, the gap between germline ends came to 12 bases. The CDR3 length is 15 residues. This chain's CDR3 is CASSLAQGSIYGYTF. The DNA for the CDR3 is TGTGCCAGCAGCTTAGCTCAGGGGTCCATCTATGGCTACACCTTC.

The V gene is TRBV12-3 or TRBV12-4, the J gene TRBJ1-1, with D perhaps TRBD1 (5 bases). The CDR3 runs to 13 residues. V dropped 3 bases and J dropped 4 bases, with 9 bases sitting between them. The CDR3 coding sequence is TGTGCCAGCAGTTTCACAGGCATCACTGAAGCTTTCTTT. Translated: CASSFTGITEAFF.

The sample holds a few counts of this clone. The chain combines TRBV28 with TRBJ1-2, with 7 bases matching TRBD1. Germline CDR1 reads MDHEN; CDR2 reads SYDVKM. V lost 11 bases, J lost 2 bases, and 8 bases stayed unmatched. The CDR3 length is 13 residues. The CDR3 sequence is CAAKPTGNYGYTF. CDR3 nucleotide sequence: TGTGCCGCCAAACCGACAGGGAACTATGGCTACACCTTC.

This chain connects TRBV5-8 to TRBJ1-5; D remains unclear. V lost 3 bases and J lost 3, with 10 bases in between. The CDR3 runs 14 residues. CDR1 and CDR2 from the germline V gene are SGHTS and YDEGEE. The CDR3 region is CASSSSGYNQPQHF. The DNA for the CDR3 is TGTGCCAGCAGCTCCTCAGGTTACAATCAGCCCCAGCATTTT.

This clone was recorded a few times. J is TRBJ1-4 and V is TRBV9, with D maybe TRBD1 (5 bases). CDR3 length: 15 amino acids. V lost 4 bases, J lost 7 bases, and 17 bases lay in between. Germline lookup yields CDR1 SGDLS and CDR2 YYNGEE. The CDR3 reads CASSSGQGGGEKLFF. CDR3 DNA: TGTGCCAGCAGCTCAGGGCAGGGCGGGGGTGAAAAACTGTTTTTT.

The rearrangement links TRBV9 to TRBJ1-1; a possible D gene is TRBD1 (5 bases). Trimming stripped 5 bases from V and 0 bases from J, with 8 bases between. Germline CDR1 SGDLS, CDR2 YYNGEE. The CDR3 contains 13 residues. The CDR3 nucleotides are TGTGCCAGCAGTCGACAGATGAACACTGAAGCTTTCTTT. Its translation is CASSRQMNTEAFF. Filled out from reference TRBV9 and TRBJ1-1, the complete variable domain reads DSGVTQTPKHLITATGQRVTLRCSPRSGDLSVYWYQQSLDQGLQFLIQYYNGEERAKGNILERFSAQQFPDLHSELNLSSLELGDSALYFCASSRQMNTEAFFGQGTRLTVV.